This T cell receptor beta chain was recorded in a study of immune evolution from preneoplasia to lung adenocarcinoma. The V gene lost 3 bases and the J gene lost 0 bases, with 8 bases spanning the gap. Germline CDR1 is LNHNV and CDR2 is YYDKDF (reference sequence). The CDR3 is 14 residues long. Study-level results: Clonality was highest in normal lung, lower in later-stage lesions apparently.

Points on this clone: Its target is unknown.

Using immunoSEQ multiplex PCR, the repertoire was profiled, and TCRdb retains in-frame clones only, with some absent. The table has roughly 5,000 clones, approximately 82% seen once; the top ten hold roughly 8.6%. V gene TRBV15 combines with J gene TRBJ1-2; no clear D gene. Sequenced input: FFPE adjacent normal lung tissue. The sequence came from a person aged 60 to 85 with lung adenocarcinoma. CDR3 nucleotide sequence: TGTGCCACCAGCAGCTTAGGATCTAACTATGGCTACACCTTC. Amino acid sequence: CATSSLGSNYGYTF.